Listed below are T cell receptor beta chains from one sample, sequenced in a study of T cells expressing NK-cell markers. TCRdb re-called the 5' RACE reads; every CDR3 protein appears as one record, without DNA. The sample includes approximately 170,000 distinct CDR3 sequences. The specimen was blood T cells: a sorted CD56 or NKG2C T cell subset, CD4+ or CD8+ T cells, or bulk PBMC T cells (not recorded which). The receptors were sampled from a man aged 18-69 years in good health. Each CDR3 is given with its conserved first and last residue.

V gene: TRBV5-8
J gene: TRBJ2-2
CDR3 protein: CASSPSFSGANTGELFF

V gene: TRBV4-1
J gene: TRBJ2-2
CDR3 protein: CASSQTSGGYTGELFF

V gene: TRBV6-1
J gene: TRBJ2-6
CDR3 protein: CASSEMGTIGANVLTF

V gene: TRBV28
J gene: TRBJ2-1
CDR3 protein: CASSGTGTGINEQFF

V gene: TRBV5-6
J gene: TRBJ2-5
CDR3 protein: CASSSRTSGGVDQYF

V gene: TRBV9
J gene: TRBJ2-3
CDR3 protein: CASSPSWGSTDTQYF

V gene: TRBV5-4
J gene: TRBJ2-2
CDR3 protein: CASSLLGQGMPGELFF

V gene: TRBV2
J gene: TRBJ1-2
CDR3 protein: CASSEGGRGYGYTF

V gene: TRBV19
J gene: TRBJ2-7
CDR3 protein: CASSIASAAGYEQYF

V gene: TRBV7-8
J gene: TRBJ2-5
CDR3 protein: CASSLRDSEETQYF

V gene: TRBV13
J gene: TRBJ1-2
CDR3 protein: CASSLGITGFFGYGYTF

V gene: TRBV7-9
J gene: TRBJ2-7
CDR3 protein: CASSLAQNTYEQYF

V gene: TRBV27
J gene: TRBJ1-2
CDR3 protein: CASSFSRETHYGYTF

V gene: TRBV13
J gene: TRBJ2-3
CDR3 protein: CASSYPSRSDTQYF

V gene: TRBV5-1
J gene: TRBJ2-7
CDR3 protein: CASSLVGPGNEQYF

V gene: TRBV5-4
J gene: TRBJ1-5
CDR3 protein: CASSIYIAQPQHF

V gene: TRBV5-1
J gene: TRBJ2-5
CDR3 protein: CASTPGQWWETQYF

V gene: TRBV2
J gene: TRBJ2-1
CDR3 protein: CAGGVGFISYNEQFF

V gene: TRBV7-9
J gene: TRBJ1-1
CDR3 protein: CASSPMGQDMNTEAFF

V gene: TRBV18
J gene: TRBJ2-5
CDR3 protein: CASSPKDRAGEETQYF

V gene: TRBV7-2
J gene: TRBJ2-2
CDR3 protein: CASSLPYRVGGGTGELFF

V gene: TRBV24-1
J gene: TRBJ2-3
CDR3 protein: CATSDPGLSTDTQYF

V gene: TRBV7-8
J gene: TRBJ2-3
CDR3 protein: CASSPPKNTQYF

V gene: TRBV7-6
J gene: TRBJ1-1
CDR3 protein: CASSLKSRGQPNTEAFF

V gene: TRBV5-4
J gene: TRBJ2-3
CDR3 protein: CASSSPGLAGGEASTDTQYF

V gene: TRBV4-1
J gene: TRBJ1-1
CDR3 protein: CASSRGQSGTEAFF

V gene: TRBV6-1
J gene: TRBJ1-2
CDR3 protein: CASSLAESGYGYTF

V gene: TRBV2
J gene: TRBJ1-6
CDR3 protein: CASSEVRLMHNSPLHF

V gene: TRBV7-9
J gene: TRBJ1-2
CDR3 protein: CASSPFLGVDGYTF

V gene: TRBV5-1
J gene: TRBJ2-2
CDR3 protein: CASSLDLTGRTGELFF

V gene: TRBV6-5
J gene: TRBJ1-4
CDR3 protein: CASSYPAFSQGEEKLFF

V gene: TRBV5-1
J gene: TRBJ2-1
CDR3 protein: CASSLTQVGEQFF

V gene: TRBV7-2
J gene: TRBJ1-1
CDR3 protein: CASSLPPNLNTEAFF

V gene: TRBV6-1
J gene: TRBJ2-7
CDR3 protein: CASSRDFPYEQYF

V gene: TRBV15
J gene: TRBJ2-2
CDR3 protein: CATSRDSLMANTGELFF

V gene: TRBV28
J gene: TRBJ2-3
CDR3 protein: CASSLILGSTDTQYF

V gene: TRBV6-1
J gene: TRBJ2-7
CDR3 protein: CASSEPGQGVLYEQYF

V gene: TRBV2
J gene: TRBJ1-2
CDR3 protein: CASSEVSREWGDYGYTF

V gene: TRBV9
J gene: TRBJ1-3
CDR3 protein: CASRRGISGNTIYF

V gene: TRBV11-2
J gene: TRBJ2-7
CDR3 protein: CASSIQGASYEQYF

V gene: TRBV6-1
J gene: TRBJ2-2
CDR3 protein: CASGELAGPNTGELFF

V gene: TRBV7-9
J gene: TRBJ1-1
CDR3 protein: CASSLTDYRGAFF

V gene: TRBV3-1
J gene: TRBJ2-7
CDR3 protein: CASSQGGQFYEQYF

V gene: TRBV7-9
J gene: TRBJ2-7
CDR3 protein: CASSFTWDRTYEQYF

V gene: TRBV29-1
J gene: TRBJ2-1
CDR3 protein: CSAPSYSGARSYNEQFF

V gene: TRBV4-1
J gene: TRBJ2-1
CDR3 protein: CASSQEHRDWAGGYEQFF

V gene: TRBV5-1
J gene: TRBJ2-5
CDR3 protein: CASSLMGSLETQYF

V gene: TRBV10-3
J gene: TRBJ1-5
CDR3 protein: CAISEATDFNQPQHF

V gene: TRBV9
J gene: TRBJ1-2
CDR3 protein: CASSVGGGGYNGYTF

V gene: TRBV27
J gene: TRBJ2-5
CDR3 protein: CASSIDMETQYF

V gene: TRBV5-5
J gene: TRBJ1-5
CDR3 protein: CASSFSDRGFQPQHF

V gene: TRBV7-9
J gene: TRBJ1-6
CDR3 protein: CASSLDRDYNSPLHF

V gene: TRBV27
J gene: TRBJ1-1
CDR3 protein: CASTLSGTGTTEAFF

V gene: TRBV12-3/TRBV12-4
J gene: TRBJ2-1
CDR3 protein: CASSPDREVYNEQFF